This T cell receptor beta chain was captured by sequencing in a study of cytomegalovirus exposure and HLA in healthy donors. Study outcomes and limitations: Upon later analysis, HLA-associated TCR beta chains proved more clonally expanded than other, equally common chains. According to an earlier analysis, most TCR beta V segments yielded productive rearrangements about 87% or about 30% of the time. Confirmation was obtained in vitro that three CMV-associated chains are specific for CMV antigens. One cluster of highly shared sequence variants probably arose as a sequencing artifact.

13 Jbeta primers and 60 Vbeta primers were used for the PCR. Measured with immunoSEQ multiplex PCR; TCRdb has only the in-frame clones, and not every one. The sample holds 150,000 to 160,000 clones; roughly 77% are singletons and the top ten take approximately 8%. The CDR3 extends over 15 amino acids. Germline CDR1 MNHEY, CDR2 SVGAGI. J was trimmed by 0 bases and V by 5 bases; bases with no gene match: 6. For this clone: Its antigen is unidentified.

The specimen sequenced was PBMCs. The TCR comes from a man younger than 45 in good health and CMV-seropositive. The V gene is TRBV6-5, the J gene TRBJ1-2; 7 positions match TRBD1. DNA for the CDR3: TGTGCCAGCAGTGACTTTACAGGGGCTAACTATGGCTACACCTTC. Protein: CASSDFTGANYGYTF.